This T cell receptor (beta chain) comes out of a study of shared clonotypes between healthy human individuals. At the level of the study: Aged 18 to 49, the donors were two women and three men. Whole-study results and caveats: Clonotypes that were shared across a few donors made up 4% to 6% of naive CD4 clonotypes.

About this clone itself: Antigen: not known.

CDR3 length: 15 amino acids. The germline V and J ends were trimmed by 2 bases and 1 base, with 11 bases remaining between them. The germline V gene encodes CDR1 SEHNR and CDR2 FQNEAQ (reference sequence). Libraries were prepared by immunoSEQ multiplex PCR; TCRdb keeps only in-frame clonotypes and omits some of them. The data show about 2.1 million clones, about 94% seen once. Naive CD8 cells comprised CD45RO-negative, CCR7-positively selected cells, excluding terminally differentiated effector memory CD45RA+ cells. Sample: naive CD8+ T cells from PBMCs. The chain links TRBV7-9 to TRBJ1-1, with D uncertain. This receptor was taken from a man between 18 and 35 years old in good health. Some clones in this sample may be carry-over from other donors' samples. DNA of the CDR3: TGTGCCAGCAGCTTAATACTGGCCGAGAACACTGAAGCTTTCTTT. Its translation is CASSLILAENTEAFF.